The following is a T cell receptor beta chain sequence with its context. Its specificity is not known. The entry originates in a study of T cell repertoires in ileal Crohn's disease. Study-level background: About half received postoperative treatment, about a dozen with thiopurines and 18 anti-TNF.

Each sample's TCRB immunosequencing used about 0.5 micrograms of biopsy DNA. Here immunoSEQ multiplex PCR was the method, and the copy in TCRdb shows in-frame clones only, minus some. Among around 8,600 clones, roughly four fifths were seen once, and the ten largest hold about 4.4%. Trimming removed 1 base at V and 0 bases at J, with 3 bases between. CDR1 is SGHAT and CDR2 is FQNNGV in the germline V gene. The CDR3 consists of 13 residues. General study findings and limits: Clonality above 26.8% at surgery always came with endoscopic recurrence. High-frequency clones were more common in sorted CD8 than CD4 cells.

The chain uses TRBV11-2 and TRBJ1-1; D remains ambiguous. Material: ileal tissue. The sequence was obtained from an adult with Crohn's disease. CDR3 nucleotide sequence: TGTGCCAGCAGCTTAGGGCTGAACACTGAAGCTTTCTTT. Amino acid sequence: CASSLGLNTEAFF.